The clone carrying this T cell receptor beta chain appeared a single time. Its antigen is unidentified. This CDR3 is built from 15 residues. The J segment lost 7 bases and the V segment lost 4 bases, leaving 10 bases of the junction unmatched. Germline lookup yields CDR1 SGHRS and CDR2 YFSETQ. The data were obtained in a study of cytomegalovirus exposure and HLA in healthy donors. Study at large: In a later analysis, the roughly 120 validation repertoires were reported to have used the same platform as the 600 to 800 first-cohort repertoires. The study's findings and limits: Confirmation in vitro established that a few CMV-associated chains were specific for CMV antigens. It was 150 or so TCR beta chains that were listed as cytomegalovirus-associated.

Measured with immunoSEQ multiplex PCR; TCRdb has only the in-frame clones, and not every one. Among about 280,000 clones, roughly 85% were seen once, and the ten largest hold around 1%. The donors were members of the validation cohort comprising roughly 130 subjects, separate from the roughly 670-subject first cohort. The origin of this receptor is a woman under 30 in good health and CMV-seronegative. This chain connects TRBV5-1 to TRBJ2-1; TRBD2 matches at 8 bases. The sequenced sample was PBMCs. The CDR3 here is CASSRQGGRLNEQFF. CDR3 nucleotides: TGCGCCAGCAGCCGGCAGGGCGGGAGGTTAAATGAGCAGTTCTTC.